This TCR beta chain was found in a study of STAT5B mutations in CD4+ large granular lymphocyte leukemia (dated by TCRdb to 2021 to 2024). Regarding the research as a whole: Among the healthy controls, the CDR3 'QG' motif was associated with a particular HLA allele. Flow cytometry on FACSCanto II or FACSVerse showed that the purified fractions were more than 95% pure among lymphocytes. TCRbeta repertoires of CD4+ T-cell large granular lymphocyte leukemia patients were compared with those of healthy blood donors.

TCRbeta rearrangements were sequenced from genomic DNA using the immunoSEQ assay at survey resolution. The original pipeline was this. In the TCR sequencing data, the lowest productive clonotype frequency that could be detected was 2.59 x 10-5. Analyses included only productive TCRbeta rearrangements, meaning complete and in-frame sequences. The clonality of each sample was calculated as Simpson clonality in the immunoSEQ Analyzer version 3.0. Based on frequency, clones were grouped as very rare, small, medium, large (1-20%) or hyperexpanded (>20%). Generation probabilities were estimated with OLGA 1.2.3, V-gene circos plots were generated with VDJtools, specificities were searched for in VDJdb, and CDR3 motifs were identified with GLIPH. Here the immuneACCESS table is served through TCRdb, limited to in-frame sequences with V and J called. Missing clones are a known gap in these copies; in checked studies unresolved V genes cover under half, and the rest lacks a known reason. The V and J calls and clone size were taken over from that table, and D and trimming were inferred from the DNA. Within this sample are some 19,000 clones, with 65% to 80% of them counted one time only. Jointly, the top ten make up approximately 31% of the sample.

Buffy coats from 35 to 45 blood donors, supplied by the Finnish Red Cross blood service, were used as healthy controls. All TCR-sequenced material derived from peripheral blood: patient blood samples and healthy donor buffy coats. Ficoll-Hypaque gradient centrifugation was used to isolate peripheral blood mononuclear cells. For the healthy controls, CD4+ cells were obtained from buffy coats by magnetic purification. The Gentra Puregene Cell and Tissue kit was used for genomic DNA extraction, and quantification was performed on a Qubit 2.0 fluorometer. The investigation overall reported the following: TRBV06-family usage was enriched among the top patient clones (8/27) compared with healthy controls (2/35). CD4-sorted patient repertoires appeared more clonal than healthy CD4+ repertoires, and this difference persisted after removing the putative leukemic clones. The data were not HLA-matched, and the relatively small sample size could explain the higher clonality seen in CD4+ compared with CD8+ T-LGLL. Main leukemic clonotypes were private to each patient, although 25% to 30% of the main leukemic clonotypes were found at low frequency in the non-leukemic repertoires of other patients.

Note on this clone: Its cognate antigen has yet to be identified. Base qualities are not recorded, but no much larger clone differs from it by a single base.

Measured from the cysteine to the phenylalanine, the CDR3 is 17 residues long. Only the CDR3 portion is preserved as DNA: 51 bases, with reading frame beginning at the first base. The chain is assembled from TRBV21-1 and TRBJ2-7; the D call of TRBD2 is as the table states it, not checked on the DNA. TRBV21-1 is recorded as a pseudogene. The sequence derives from a human donor in good health. The sequencing input was CD4+ T cells from blood buffy coats. The nucleotides read TGTGCCAGCAGCGCCCCCCCGGGATACATAGATCTCTACGAGCAGTACTTC. Its amino acids are CASSAPPGYIDLYEQYF.